The rows below give T cell receptor beta chains drawn from one sample of a study of shared clonotypes between healthy human individuals. Profiled with immunoSEQ multiplex PCR; TCRdb holds only in-frame clones, not every one. The sample shows about 2.4 million clones, 93% of them seen only once. Material for sequencing was naive CD4+ T cells from PBMCs. The origin of the receptors is a man between 18 and 29 years old in good health. Some clones in this sample may be carry-over from other donors' samples. Both conserved end residues are part of each CDR3. Each record gives: V gene, D gene, clone size, J gene, CDR3 DNA, CDR3 protein. The D gene is left open where the match is weak. The size of a clone is reported for some rows only, either as once, few or many, or as a class for expanded clones.

V: TRBV6-1
D: NA
size: NA
J: TRBJ1-2
DNA: TGTGCCAGCAGTGAAGGACCCCAGAGAGGCTACACCTTC
CDR3: CASSEGPQRGYTF

V: TRBV11-3
D: NA
size: NA
J: TRBJ2-1
DNA: TGTGCCAGCAGCCCCCCCCGAAGTGAGCAGTTCTTC
CDR3: CASSPPRSEQFF

V: TRBV27
D: TRBD2
size: NA
J: TRBJ2-1
DNA: TGTGCCAGCAATGGACTAGGAGTTCGTAATGAGCAGTTCTTC
CDR3: CASNGLGVRNEQFF

V: TRBV18
D: TRBD1
size: NA
J: TRBJ2-3
DNA: TGTGCCAGCTCACCAGGACAGGTCGGAGATACGCAGTATTTT
CDR3: CASSPGQVGDTQYF

V: TRBV7-9
D: TRBD2
size: NA
J: TRBJ2-7
DNA: TGTGCCAGCAGCTTAGAACTAGCGGGAGACGAGCAGTACTTC
CDR3: CASSLELAGDEQYF

V: TRBV28
D: NA
size: NA
J: TRBJ2-7
DNA: TGTGCCAGCAGTCCCATAGGAACGAGGGGGAAGGGCGACGAGCAGTACTTC
CDR3: CASSPIGTRGKGDEQYF

V: TRBV5-1
D: NA
size: once
J: TRBJ2-5
DNA: TGCGCCAGCAGCCCTACCTCGCGGGAGACCCAGTACTTC
CDR3: CASSPTSRETQYF

V: TRBV5-6
D: TRBD1
size: NA
J: TRBJ1-4
DNA: TGTGCCAGCAGCCAAGGGGGCGGGGGGCGGACAGAAAAACTGTTTTTT
CDR3: CASSQGGGGRTEKLFF

V: TRBV7-9
D: NA
size: NA
J: TRBJ1-4
DNA: TGTGCCAGCAGCCTGACTGGGGATGAAAAACTGTTTTTT
CDR3: CASSLTGDEKLFF

V: TRBV20-1
D: NA
size: NA
J: TRBJ2-1
DNA: TGCAGTGCTAATGTGTACAATGAGCAGTTCTTC
CDR3: CSANVYNEQFF

V: TRBV7-9
D: NA
size: NA
J: TRBJ1-1
DNA: TGTGCCAGCAGCAAGGGGAACACTGAAGCTTTCTTT
CDR3: CASSKGNTEAFF

V: TRBV28
D: NA
size: NA
J: TRBJ2-3
DNA: TGTGCCAGCAGTCGCCAGGGGTCCGCGGGCACAGATACGCAGTATTTT
CDR3: CASSRQGSAGTDTQYF

V: TRBV7-2
D: NA
size: NA
J: TRBJ1-2
DNA: TGTGCCAGCAGCTTGGGATCTGACTATGGCTACACCTTC
CDR3: CASSLGSDYGYTF

V: TRBV7-9
D: NA
size: NA
J: TRBJ2-3
DNA: TGTGCCAGCAGCTTAGCTGAGGGGGAGGTAGATACGCAGTATTTT
CDR3: CASSLAEGEVDTQYF

V: TRBV4-1
D: TRBD1
size: NA
J: TRBJ1-1
DNA: TGCGCCAGCAGCCATCAGGCGTCGACAGGGGCCGGAGGGGCAGGGAACACTGAAGCTTTCTTT
CDR3: CASSHQASTGAGGAGNTEAFF

V: TRBV5-1
D: TRBD2
size: NA
J: TRBJ2-5
DNA: TGCGCCAGCAGCACAGGACTAGCGGGAGGAATCCAAGAGACCCAGTACTTC
CDR3: CASSTGLAGGIQETQYF

V: TRBV7-9
D: NA
size: NA
J: TRBJ2-5
DNA: TGTGCCAGCAGCCCCAACCATGAGACCCAGTACTTC
CDR3: CASSPNHETQYF

V: TRBV6-4
D: TRBD1
size: NA
J: TRBJ2-3
DNA: TGTGCCAGCAGTGCCTCCGACAGGGCCGGAGCTACGCAGTATTTT
CDR3: CASSASDRAGATQYF

V: TRBV6-5
D: TRBD1
size: NA
J: TRBJ1-4
DNA: TGTGCCAGCACTTGGTACAGGACAGGGGGTGAAAAACTGTTTTTT
CDR3: CASTWYRTGGEKLFF

V: TRBV5-1
D: TRBD1
size: once
J: TRBJ2-3
DNA: TGCGCCAGTCAGACCGGGACAGGGGTGCGATCTACGCAGTATTTT
CDR3: CASQTGTGVRSTQYF

V: TRBV18
D: NA
size: NA
J: TRBJ1-5
DNA: TGTGCCAGCTCACTAAGTAATAGCAATCAGCCCCAGCATTTT
CDR3: CASSLSNSNQPQHF

V: TRBV2
D: TRBD1
size: once
J: TRBJ2-5
DNA: TGTGCCAGCAGTCAAGGGGGCGGGGAGACCCAGTACTTC
CDR3: CASSQGGGETQYF

V: TRBV2
D: NA
size: NA
J: TRBJ2-3
DNA: TGTGCCAGCAGAGAGGGCCCCCCTTGCTTCTTT
CDR3: CASREGPPCFF

V: TRBV14
D: TRBD1
size: NA
J: TRBJ1-2
DNA: TGTGCCAGCAGCCACCCGGGGACAGGGGGTGACTATGGCTACACCTTC
CDR3: CASSHPGTGGDYGYTF

V: TRBV5-1
D: TRBD2
size: NA
J: TRBJ2-2
DNA: TGCGCCAGCAGCCAAACCCCCGGACTAGCGGGAGACACCGGGGAGCTGTTTTTT
CDR3: CASSQTPGLAGDTGELFF

V: TRBV5-4
D: TRBD2
size: NA
J: TRBJ2-1
DNA: TGTGCCAGCAGCTTCCCAGGTTCTAGCGGGAGTGTCGGTGAGCAGTTCTTC
CDR3: CASSFPGSSGSVGEQFF

V: TRBV7-9
D: TRBD2
size: NA
J: TRBJ2-1
DNA: TGTGCCAGCAGCTCCGGGACTAGCTCCTACAATGAGCAGTTCTTC
CDR3: CASSSGTSSYNEQFF

V: TRBV9
D: TRBD1
size: NA
J: TRBJ1-5
DNA: TGTGCCAGCAGCCAGAGGGAGACAGGGCGGCAGCCCCAGCATTTT
CDR3: CASSQRETGRQPQHF

V: TRBV6-1
D: TRBD1
size: NA
J: TRBJ2-4
DNA: TGTGCCAGCAGTCTGGACAGGGCAGGAAACATTCAGTACTTC
CDR3: CASSLDRAGNIQYF

V: TRBV10-2
D: TRBD2
size: NA
J: TRBJ2-1
DNA: TGCGCCACAGAGCGGGAGTGGGGCAATGAGCAGTTCTTC
CDR3: CATEREWGNEQFF

V: TRBV9
D: TRBD1
size: once
J: TRBJ1-5
DNA: TGTGCCAGCAGCGCCGGACAGGGGACAAATCATCAGCCCCAGCATTTT
CDR3: CASSAGQGTNHQPQHF

V: TRBV5-1
D: NA
size: NA
J: TRBJ2-1
DNA: TGCGCCAGCGGCCCCTATGGGGACGCGCTGTACAATGAGCAGTTCTTC
CDR3: CASGPYGDALYNEQFF

V: TRBV5-1
D: NA
size: NA
J: TRBJ1-3
DNA: TGCGCCAGCAGCTTCCTATTTGCACCCTCCTCGCCTTTCTCTGGAAACACCATATATTTT
CDR3: CASSFLFAPSSPFSGNTIYF

V: TRBV5-6
D: TRBD2
size: once
J: TRBJ2-7
DNA: TGTGCCAGCAGCTTTTTCGCGGGAGGGCTTGACGAGCAGTACTTC
CDR3: CASSFFAGGLDEQYF

V: TRBV11-2
D: NA
size: NA
J: TRBJ2-3
DNA: TGTGCCAGCAGCTTAGGGCCCAGAGATACGCAGTATTTT
CDR3: CASSLGPRDTQYF

V: TRBV2
D: NA
size: NA
J: TRBJ2-5
DNA: TGTGCCAGCAGCCAGGCTGGGACCGGTGGAGAGACCCAGTACTTC
CDR3: CASSQAGTGGETQYF

V: TRBV6-1
D: NA
size: NA
J: TRBJ2-7
DNA: TGTGCCAGCAGTGAAGCGGCAGGGAAGATTTACGAGCAGTACTTC
CDR3: CASSEAAGKIYEQYF

V: TRBV29-1
D: NA
size: NA
J: TRBJ2-4
DNA: TGCAGCGTTGCCCCGTGGCACAGGGTACCAGCCAAAAACATTCAGTACTTC
CDR3: CSVAPWHRVPAKNIQYF

V: TRBV28
D: NA
size: NA
J: TRBJ1-1
DNA: TGTGCCAGCAGTTTACCCGGTGGGACTGAAGCTTTCTTT
CDR3: CASSLPGGTEAFF

V: TRBV29-1
D: TRBD1
size: NA
J: TRBJ1-4
DNA: TGCAGCGCCCGGACAGGGGCTAATGAAAAACTGTTTTTT
CDR3: CSARTGANEKLFF

V: TRBV5-1
D: NA
size: once
J: TRBJ2-7
DNA: TGCGCCAGCGCAAGGGGGGACTCGGCCGAGCAGTACTTC
CDR3: CASARGDSAEQYF

V: TRBV28
D: NA
size: NA
J: TRBJ2-5
DNA: TGTGCCAGCAGTACCTCGGACAAAGTGGAGACCCAGTACTTC
CDR3: CASSTSDKVETQYF

V: TRBV7-8
D: TRBD2
size: NA
J: TRBJ2-1
DNA: TGTGCCAGCAGCTCCCCCGCCGGGACTAGCGGGAGGAAGGGCTCCTACAATGAGCAGTTCTTC
CDR3: CASSSPAGTSGRKGSYNEQFF

V: TRBV25-1
D: NA
size: NA
J: TRBJ1-1
DNA: TGTGCCAGCAGGGGGGGGGACACTGAAGCTTTCTTT
CDR3: CASRGGDTEAFF

V: TRBV28
D: TRBD1
size: NA
J: TRBJ1-2
DNA: TGTGCCGCAGGGGGGCGCTACACCTTC
CDR3: CAAGGRYTF

V: TRBV28
D: NA
size: NA
J: TRBJ1-1
DNA: TGTGCCAGCAGCAGGGTCGGACAACCCACTGAAGCTTTCTTT
CDR3: CASSRVGQPTEAFF

V: TRBV5-1
D: TRBD1
size: NA
J: TRBJ2-1
DNA: TGCGCCAGCAGCTTGGAGACAGGGGTATACAATGAGCAGTTCTTC
CDR3: CASSLETGVYNEQFF

V: TRBV7-9
D: NA
size: few
J: TRBJ1-5
DNA: TGTGCCAGCAGCTTAGGTATTGGGCCCCAGCATTTT
CDR3: CASSLGIGPQHF

V: TRBV4-2
D: NA
size: NA
J: TRBJ1-4
DNA: TGTGCCAGCAGCCGAGACTTCGCAGGGGTAATGCAAAAACTGTTTTTT
CDR3: CASSRDFAGVMQKLFF